This T cell receptor beta chain was recorded in a study of a mutant IDH1 vaccine in newly diagnosed glioma. Study background: Eight vaccinations were given in weeks 1, 3, 5, 7, 11, 15, 19 and 23.

General study findings and limits: Changes in the top peripheral T cell clonotypes seemingly had no bearing on pseudoprogression.

A note on this clone: The antigen is unknown.

Sequenced by immunoSEQ multiplex PCR; TCRdb stores in-frame clones only, minus some. The sample has about 77,000 clones; more than 80% are singletons. The CDR3 is 14 residues long. CDR1 is MNHNY and CDR2 is SVGAGI in the germline V gene (reference sequence). Between the trimmed V and J ends, which lost 2 bases and 5 bases, there was a span of 13 bases. Time point given: week 23, last vaccination. The content of each vaccine dose was 300 ug of mutant IDH1 20-mer peptide, and topical imiquimod accompanied it. Donor tumors were new WHO grade 3 or 4 IDH1-mutant, ATRX-lost astrocytomas. This sequence originates from a woman aged 45 to 65 with glioma. The sample consisted of PBMCs, taken from a glioma patient whose treatment included an IDH1 peptide vaccine. V is TRBV6-6 and J is TRBJ2-7; possible D gene TRBD1, 6 bases. The CDR3 coding sequence is TGTGCCAGCAGTTACCTGGACAGTTTCCACGAGCAGTACTTC. It codes for CASSYLDSFHEQYF.